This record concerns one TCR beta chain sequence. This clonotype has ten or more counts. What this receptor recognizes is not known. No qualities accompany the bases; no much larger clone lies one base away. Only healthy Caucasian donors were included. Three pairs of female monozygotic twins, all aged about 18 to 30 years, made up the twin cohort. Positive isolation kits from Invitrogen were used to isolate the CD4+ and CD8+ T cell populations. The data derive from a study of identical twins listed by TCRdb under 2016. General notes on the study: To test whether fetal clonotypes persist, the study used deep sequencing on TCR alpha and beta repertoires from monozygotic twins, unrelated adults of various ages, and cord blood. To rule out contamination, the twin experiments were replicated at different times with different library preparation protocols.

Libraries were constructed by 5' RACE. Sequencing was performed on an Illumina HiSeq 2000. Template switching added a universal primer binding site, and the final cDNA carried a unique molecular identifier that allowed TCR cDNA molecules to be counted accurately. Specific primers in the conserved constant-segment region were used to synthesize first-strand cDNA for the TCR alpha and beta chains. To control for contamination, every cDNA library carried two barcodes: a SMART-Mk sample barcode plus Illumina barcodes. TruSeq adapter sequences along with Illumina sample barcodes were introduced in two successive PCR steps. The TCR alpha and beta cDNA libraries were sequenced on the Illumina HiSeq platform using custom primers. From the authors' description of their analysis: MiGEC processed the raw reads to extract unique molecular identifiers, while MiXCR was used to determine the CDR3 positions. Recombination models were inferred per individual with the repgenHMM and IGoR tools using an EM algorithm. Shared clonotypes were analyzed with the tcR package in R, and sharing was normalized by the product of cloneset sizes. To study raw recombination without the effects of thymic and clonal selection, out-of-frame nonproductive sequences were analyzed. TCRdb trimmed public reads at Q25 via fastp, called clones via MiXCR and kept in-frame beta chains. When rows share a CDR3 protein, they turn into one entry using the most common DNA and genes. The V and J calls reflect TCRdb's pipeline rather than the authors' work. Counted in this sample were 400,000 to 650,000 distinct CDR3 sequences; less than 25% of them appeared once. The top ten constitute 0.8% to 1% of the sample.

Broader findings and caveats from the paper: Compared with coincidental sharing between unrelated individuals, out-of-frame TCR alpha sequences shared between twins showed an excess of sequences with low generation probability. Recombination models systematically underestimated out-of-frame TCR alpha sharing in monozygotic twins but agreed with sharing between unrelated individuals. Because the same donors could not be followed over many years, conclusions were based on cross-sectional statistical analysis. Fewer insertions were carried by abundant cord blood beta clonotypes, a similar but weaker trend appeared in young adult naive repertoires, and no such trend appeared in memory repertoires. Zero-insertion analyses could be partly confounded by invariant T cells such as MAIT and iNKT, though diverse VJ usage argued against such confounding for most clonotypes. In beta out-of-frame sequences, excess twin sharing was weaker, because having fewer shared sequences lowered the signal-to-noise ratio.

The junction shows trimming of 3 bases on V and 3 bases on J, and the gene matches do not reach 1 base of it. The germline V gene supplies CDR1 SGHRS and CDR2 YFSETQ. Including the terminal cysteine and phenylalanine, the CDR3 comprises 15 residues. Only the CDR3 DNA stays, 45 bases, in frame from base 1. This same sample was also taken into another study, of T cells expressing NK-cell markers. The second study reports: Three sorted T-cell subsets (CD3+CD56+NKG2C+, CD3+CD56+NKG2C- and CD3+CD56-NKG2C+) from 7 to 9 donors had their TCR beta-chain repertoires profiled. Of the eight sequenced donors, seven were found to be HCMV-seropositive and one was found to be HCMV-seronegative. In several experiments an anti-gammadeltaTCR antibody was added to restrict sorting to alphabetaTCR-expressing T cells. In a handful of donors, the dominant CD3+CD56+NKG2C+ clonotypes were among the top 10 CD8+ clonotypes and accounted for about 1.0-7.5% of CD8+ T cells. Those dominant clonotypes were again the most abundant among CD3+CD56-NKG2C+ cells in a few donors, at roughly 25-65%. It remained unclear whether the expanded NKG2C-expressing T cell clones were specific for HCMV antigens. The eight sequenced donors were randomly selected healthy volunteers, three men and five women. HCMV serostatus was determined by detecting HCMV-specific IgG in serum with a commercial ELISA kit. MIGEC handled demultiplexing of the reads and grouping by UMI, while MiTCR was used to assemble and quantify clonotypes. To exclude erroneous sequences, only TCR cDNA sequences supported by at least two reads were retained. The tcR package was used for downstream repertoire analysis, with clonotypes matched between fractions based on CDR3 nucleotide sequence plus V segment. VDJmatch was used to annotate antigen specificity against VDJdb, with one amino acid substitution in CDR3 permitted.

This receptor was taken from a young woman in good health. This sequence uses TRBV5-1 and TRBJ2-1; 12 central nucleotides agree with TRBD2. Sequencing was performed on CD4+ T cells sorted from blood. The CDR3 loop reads CASSSGLAGYNEQFF. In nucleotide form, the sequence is TGCGCCAGCAGCTCGGGACTAGCGGGCTACAATGAGCAGTTCTTC.